The 8 T cell receptor beta chains presented below share a single source sample, sequenced in a study of blood T cell repertoires in COVID-19. TCRdb's table, derived via immunoSEQ multiplex PCR, lists solely in-frame clones and lacks some. The data show around 90,000 clones, 75% to 85% seen once. Sequencing used peripheral blood. The source is a human donor in a cohort sampled during active COVID-19.

This clone was seen a few times. The rearrangement uses TRBV5-1 and TRBJ2-3; TRBD2 aligns across 9 bases. The CDR3 runs to 14 residues. The V gene's germline CDR1 is SGHRS and CDR2 YFSETQ. Germline trimming cut 5 bases from V and 6 bases from J; bases unmatched to any gene: 7. The CDR3 DNA reads as TGCGCCAGCAGGGTAGCGGGAGTGAGGGATACGCAGTATTTT. Residues: CASRVAGVRDTQYF.

The chain is built from TRBV28 and TRBJ1-2, with 9 bases matching TRBD1. Germline V gene lookup returns CDR1 MDHEN and CDR2 SYDVKM. The trim removed 3 bases at V and 6 bases at J, leaving 8 bases unmatched. The CDR3 loop spans 15 amino acids. The CDR3 loop reads CASSFLSTGGNGYTF. The CDR3 DNA is TGTGCCAGCAGTTTCCTCTCGACAGGGGGTAATGGCTACACCTTC.

The chain joins TRBV18 to TRBJ2-5; D possibly corresponds to TRBD2 (5 bases). This CDR3 contains 18 residues. Germline V gene lookup returns CDR1 KGHSH and CDR2 LQKENI. The germline V and J ends were trimmed by 3 bases and 5 bases, with 25 bases remaining between them. The CDR3 DNA follows: TGTGCCAGCTCACCGGAGCCCGGGTGGGGAGCCTTCTTGGAGACCCAGTACTTC. It yields the protein CASSPEPGWGAFLETQYF.

The gene calls are TRBV7-9 and TRBJ2-7; 9 bases are shared with TRBD2. From germline, CDR1 is SEHNR and CDR2 FQNEAQ (reference sequence). Trimming cost V 7 bases and J 4 bases; bases outside gene matches: 8. The CDR3 spans 14 residues. CDR3 DNA sequence: TGTGCCAGCACCGACCGCGGGAGGGTTTACGAGCAGTACTTC. Its protein is CASTDRGRVYEQYF.

The chain recombines TRBV25-1 with TRBJ2-7; perhaps TRBD2 as D (5 bases). The CDR3 covers 14 residues. V gave up 5 bases and J gave up 2 bases, with 13 bases separating them. CDR1 is MGHDK and CDR2 is SYGVNS in the germline V gene. The CDR3, as DNA: TGTGCCAGCAGTCCATGGACTCTGGCCTACGAGCAGTACTTC. This translates into CASSPWTLAYEQYF.

The chain carries TRBV28 and TRBJ2-1; 8 bases map to TRBD1. CDR1 and CDR2 (germline): MDHEN, SYDVKM. J was trimmed by 3 bases and V by 6 bases; bases with no gene match: 10. The CDR3 covers 16 residues. The CDR3 here is CASRDPGQANYNEQFF. CDR3 coding DNA: TGTGCCAGCAGAGACCCGGGACAGGCCAACTACAATGAGCAGTTCTTC.

J is TRBJ2-7 and V is TRBV27, with 7 positions matching TRBD2. Losses at the gene ends were 6 bases for V and 0 bases for J; bases not matched to a gene: 14. The CDR3 extends over 17 amino acids. Germline lookup yields CDR1 MNHEY and CDR2 SMNVEV (reference sequence). CDR3 coding DNA: TGTGCCAGCAGGGGGGAAGGGGCACGCGGGGGCTCCTACGAGCAGTACTTC. As protein: CASRGEGARGGSYEQYF.

V usage is TRBV30 and J usage is TRBJ2-7, with TRBD1 as a possible D gene (6 bases). The CDR3 has 13 residues. Germline V lookup: CDR1 GTSNPN, CDR2 SVGIG (reference sequence). Trimming removed 3 bases from V and 5 bases from J, with 14 bases in between. CDR3 sequence: CAWRNRASNEQYF. CDR3 coding DNA: TGTGCCTGGAGGAACAGGGCTTCAAACGAGCAGTACTTC.